Presented here are 19 T cell receptor beta chains from one specimen sequenced in a study of OX40 agonist ivuxolimab in advanced cancers. The data were produced by immunoSEQ multiplex PCR, yet TCRdb's version contains in-frame clones alone and is incomplete. Here the sample spans about 64,000 clones, around 83% being singletons. The specimen was CD4+ or CD8+ T cells sorted from blood, collected in a trial of the OX40 agonist ivuxolimab. The origin of the receptors is an adult with an advanced solid tumor such as melanoma, head and neck, liver or kidney cancer.

V gene TRBV30 combines with J gene TRBJ1-1, with D unresolved. V shed 2 bases and J shed 1 base, with 5 bases lying between them. This CDR3 contains 12 residues. CDR1 and CDR2 (germline): GTSNPN, SVGIG (reference sequence). The CDR3 spells CAWSTENTEAFF. The CDR3 DNA reads TGTGCCTGGAGTACCGAGAACACTGAAGCTTTCTTT.

In nucleotides, the CDR3 is TGTGCCAGCAGGAAGAATGAGGGGGGCACCGGGGAGCTGTTTTTT. Its protein product is CASRKNEGGTGELFF. V is TRBV5-4 and J is TRBJ2-2; D tentatively reads TRBD1 or TRBD2 (6 bases each). There are 15 residues in the CDR3. CDR1 and CDR2 from the germline V gene are SGHNT and YYREEE (reference sequence). Trimming stripped 5 bases from V and 4 bases from J, with 15 bases between.

For the CDR3, the DNA is TGTGCCACCAGCAGAGATGGGGCTAGCGGGAGATTCAGGGAGCAGTTCTTC. Translation: CATSRDGASGRFREQFF. V gene TRBV15 combines with J gene TRBJ2-1, with 10 bases matching TRBD2. The CDR3 is made up of 17 amino acids. Per the germline V gene, CDR1 is LNHNV and CDR2 is YYDKDF (reference sequence). Germline trimming cut 0 bases from V and 10 bases from J; bases unmatched to any gene: 12. Using reference TRBV15 and TRBJ2-1 for the parts outside the CDR3, the full variable domain is DAMVIQNPRYQVTQFGKPVTLSCSQTLNHNVMYWYQQKSSQAPKLLFHYYDKDFNNEADTPDNFQSRRPNTSFCFLDIRSPGLGDTAMYLCATSRDGASGRFREQFFGPGTRLTVL.

In the case of this clone: Different DNA sequences within this sample yield the same CDR3. Here the CDR3 reads CAWNSRGAGANVLTF. The CDR3 DNA sequence: TGTGCCTGGAACTCACGGGGGGCTGGGGCCAACGTCCTGACTTTC. The V gene is TRBV30, the J gene TRBJ2-6; 7 nucleotides align to TRBD2. CDR1 GTSNPN and CDR2 SVGIG come from the germline V gene (reference sequence). V lost 4 bases and J lost 2; bases outside the gene matches: 5. CDR3 length: 15 residues.

CDR3 sequence (DNA): TGTGCCAGCAGCTTCACTAGCGGGAGCGGGCAGACCCAGTACTTC. It yields the protein CASSFTSGSGQTQYF. V is TRBV7-2 and J is TRBJ2-5; TRBD2 agrees at 11 bases. Germline values: CDR1 SGHTA, CDR2 FQGNSA. This CDR3 contains 15 residues. Unmatched junction bases numbered 6, after V lost 3 bases and J lost 6 bases. Together with reference TRBV7-2 and TRBJ2-5, the CDR3 gives the full variable domain: GAGVSQSPSNKVTEKGKDVELRCDPISGHTALYWYRQSLGQGLEFLIYFQGNSAPDKSGLPSDRFSAERTGGSVSTLTIQRTQQEDSAVYLCASSFTSGSGQTQYFGPGTRLLVL.

This chain uses TRBV28 with TRBJ1-4, with D tentatively TRBD1 (5 bases). V lost 6 bases and J 14 bases, leaving 13 bases between the germline ends. This CDR3 spans 11 amino acids. In germline, CDR1 is MDHEN, CDR2 SYDVKM. In DNA, the CDR3 is TGTGCCAGCAGACAGGAGATTGACCTGTTTTTT. Amino acid sequence: CASRQEIDLFF. Full variable domain (remainder filled in from reference TRBV28 and TRBJ1-4): DVKVTQSSRYLVKRTGEKVFLECVQDMDHENMFWYRQDPGLGLRLIYFSYDVKMKEKGDIPEGYSVSREKKERFSLILESASTNQTSMYLCASRQEIDLFFGSGTQLSVL.

The genes are TRBV5-6 and TRBJ1-1, with 9 nucleotides matching TRBD1. The CDR3 has 16 residues. With 2 bases clipped from V and 1 base from J, the junction kept 6 bases outside the gene matches. Germline assignment: CDR1 SGHDT and CDR2 YYEEEE. CDR3 protein: CASSFGTGWGNTEAFF. The CDR3 bases are TGTGCCAGCAGCTTTGGGACAGGGTGGGGGAACACTGAAGCTTTCTTT.

This rearrangement joins TRBV7-9 to TRBJ1-1; no firm D call. The germline V and J ends were trimmed by 5 bases and 5 bases, with 12 bases remaining between them. The CDR3 sequence is 13 residues long. From germline, CDR1 is SEHNR and CDR2 FQNEAQ (reference sequence). CDR3 in amino acids: CASSAREGTEAFF. In nucleotides, the CDR3 is TGTGCCAGCAGCGCCCGTGAGGGAACTGAAGCTTTCTTT.

CDR3 loop: CSAVGYGYTF. The CDR3, as DNA: TGCAGTGCCGTGGGGTATGGCTACACCTTC. This chain joins TRBV20-1 and TRBJ1-2, with D uncertain. Germline values: CDR1 DFQATT, CDR2 SNEGSKA (reference sequence). This CDR3 is built from 10 residues. The ends were cut back, 6 bases at V and 5 bases at J, with 7 bases in the middle.

The chain couples TRBV28 to TRBJ2-1, with D unresolved. CDR3 length equals 11 residues. V was clipped by 9 bases and J by 4 bases, with 7 bases between them. Germline CDR1 is MDHEN and CDR2 is SYDVKM. CDR3 bases: TGTGCCAGTTTAGAATACAATGAGCAGTTCTTC. Residues: CASLEYNEQFF.

The rearrangement uses TRBV7-2 and TRBJ1-1; 10 positions match TRBD1. The germline gives CDR1 SGHTA, CDR2 FQGNSA. The CDR3 loop spans 15 amino acids. With V trimmed by 5 bases and J by 6 bases, 9 bases remained unmatched. This CDR3 is CASSAGQGGRSEAFF. For the CDR3, the DNA is TGTGCCAGCAGCGCAGGACAGGGGGGTCGTTCTGAAGCTTTCTTT.

This clone occurred once. J is TRBJ1-2 and V is TRBV6-5; D unresolved. The CDR3 consists of 11 residues. V lost 8 bases, J lost 4 bases, and 8 bases lay in between. Germline values: CDR1 MNHEY, CDR2 SVGAGI. The CDR3 coding sequence is TGTGCCAGCTTTTCGGGCTATGGCTACACCTTC. This codes for CASFSGYGYTF.

The rearrangement joins TRBV5-5 to TRBJ1-2, with no clear D. V lost 3 bases to trimming and J lost 2 bases, with 8 bases between them. The germline gives CDR1 SGHKS, CDR2 YYEKEE (reference sequence). The CDR3 loop spans 13 amino acids. CDR3 protein: CASSSDGNYGYTF. CDR3 DNA: TGTGCCAGCAGCTCGGACGGCAACTATGGCTACACCTTC.

The genes are TRBV10-3 and TRBJ2-5; a weak D match, TRBD2 (5 bases). Trimming shortened V by 4 bases and J by 4 bases, and 10 bases separated the two germline ends. The germline CDR1 and CDR2 sequences are ENHRY and SYGVKD. This CDR3 region has 13 residues. The DNA for the CDR3 is TGTGCCATCAGTGTGGCGGCGGGAGAGACCCAGTACTTC. This encodes CAISVAAGETQYF.

This clone appeared once. V is TRBV14 and J is TRBJ2-7; D gene uncertain. The CDR3 is made up of 14 amino acids. Germline CDR1 reads SGHDN; CDR2 reads FVKESK. V shed 0 bases and J shed 4 bases, with 10 bases lying between them. The CDR3 DNA reads as TGTGCCAGCAGCCAAGATTCGAAGAAGTACGAGCAGTACTTC. It is translated as CASSQDSKKYEQYF.

V usage is TRBV5-1 and J usage is TRBJ2-5; the match to TRBD1 covers 7 bases. Losses at the gene ends were 1 base for V and 1 base for J; bases not matched to a gene: 7. CDR1 and CDR2 from the germline V gene are SGHRS and YFSETQ. The CDR3 has 16 amino acids. The DNA for the CDR3 is TGCGCCAGCAGCTTGATCACACAGGGGTTCCAAGAGACCCAGTACTTC. It is translated as CASSLITQGFQETQYF. The complete variable domain, with remaining parts taken from reference TRBV5-1 and TRBJ2-5, reads KAGVTQTPRYLIKTRGQQVTLSCSPISGHRSVSWYQQTPGQGLQFLFEYFSETQRNKGNFPGRFSGRQFSNSRSEMNVSTLELGDSALYLCASSLITQGFQETQYFGPGTRLLVL.

CDR3 amino acids: CASSRDKGPYEQYF. The CDR3 DNA reads as TGTGCCAGCTCCAGGGACAAGGGCCCCTACGAGCAGTACTTC. The rearrangement uses TRBV18 and TRBJ2-7; TRBD1 might be the D (6 bases). Germline V gene lookup returns CDR1 KGHSH and CDR2 LQKENI. Trimming took 6 bases from V and 2 from J, leaving 14 bases between them. The CDR3 is 14 amino acids.

This clone has a single count. The chain is built from TRBV2 and TRBJ2-7, with D unclear. This CDR3 is built from 14 residues. The germline V and J ends were trimmed by 6 bases and 3 bases, with 15 bases remaining between them. Germline values: CDR1 SNHLY, CDR2 FYNNEI. The CDR3 protein is CASRMSDAFYEQYF. The CDR3 DNA follows: TGTGCCAGCAGGATGTCTGATGCTTTCTACGAGCAGTACTTC.

The chain has TRBV5-1 and TRBJ2-5; no clear D. The germline V and J ends were trimmed by 4 bases and 2 bases, with 3 bases remaining between them. This CDR3 contains 11 residues. The germline CDR1 and CDR2 sequences are SGHRS and YFSETQ. The CDR3 protein is CASSLQETQYF. DNA of the CDR3: TGCGCCAGCAGCCTTCAAGAGACCCAGTACTTC.